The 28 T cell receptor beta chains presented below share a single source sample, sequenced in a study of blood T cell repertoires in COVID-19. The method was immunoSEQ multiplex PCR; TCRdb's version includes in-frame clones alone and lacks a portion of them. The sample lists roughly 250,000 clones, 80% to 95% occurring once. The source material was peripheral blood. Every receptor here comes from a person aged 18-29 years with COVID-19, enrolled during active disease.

CDR3 loop: CASSLQPGTFADTQYF. The CDR3 DNA sequence: TGTGCCAGCAGCTTACAGCCGGGGACATTTGCAGATACGCAGTATTTT. The chain links TRBV7-9 to TRBJ2-3; a possible D gene is TRBD1 (6 bases). This CDR3 has 16 residues. The V gene lost 2 bases and the J gene lost 4 bases, with 16 bases spanning the gap. CDR1 SEHNR and CDR2 FQNEAQ come from the germline V gene (reference sequence).

CDR3 region: CASSVEGAENSPLHF. The CDR3 coding sequence is TGTGCCAGCAGCGTAGAGGGAGCGGAGAATTCACCCCTCCACTTT. The chain joins TRBV9 to TRBJ1-6; D call uncertain. Germline CDR1 reads SGDLS; CDR2 reads YYNGEE. The CDR3 contains 15 residues. V was shortened by 0 bases and J by 7 bases, with 11 bases between the two germline ends.

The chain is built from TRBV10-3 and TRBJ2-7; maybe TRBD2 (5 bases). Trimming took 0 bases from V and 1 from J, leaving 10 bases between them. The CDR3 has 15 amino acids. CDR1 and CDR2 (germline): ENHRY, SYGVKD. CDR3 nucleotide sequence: TGTGCCATCAGTGAGTCCGGAGGACCGTCCTACGAGCAGTACTTC. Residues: CAISESGGPSYEQYF.

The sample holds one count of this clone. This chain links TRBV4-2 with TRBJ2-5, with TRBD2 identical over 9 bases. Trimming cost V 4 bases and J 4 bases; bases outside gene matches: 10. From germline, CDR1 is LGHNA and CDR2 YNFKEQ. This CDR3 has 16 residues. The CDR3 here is CASSPELAGGPETQYF. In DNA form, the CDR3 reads TGTGCCAGCAGCCCCGAGTTGGCGGGAGGGCCAGAGACCCAGTACTTC.

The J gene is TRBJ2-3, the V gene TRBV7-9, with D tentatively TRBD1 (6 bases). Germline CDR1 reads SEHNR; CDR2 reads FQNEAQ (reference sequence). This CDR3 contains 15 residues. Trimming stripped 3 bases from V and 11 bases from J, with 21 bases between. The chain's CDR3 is CASSFSLAQGIRQYF. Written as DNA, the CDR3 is TGTGCCAGCAGCTTTTCGCTCGCTCAGGGGATTCGGCAGTATTTT.

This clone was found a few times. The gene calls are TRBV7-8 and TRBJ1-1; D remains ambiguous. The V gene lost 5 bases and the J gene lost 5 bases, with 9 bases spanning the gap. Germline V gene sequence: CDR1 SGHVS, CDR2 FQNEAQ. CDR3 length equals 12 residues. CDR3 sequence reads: CASSAVGTEAFF. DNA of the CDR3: TGTGCCAGCAGCGCGGTTGGGACTGAAGCTTTCTTT.

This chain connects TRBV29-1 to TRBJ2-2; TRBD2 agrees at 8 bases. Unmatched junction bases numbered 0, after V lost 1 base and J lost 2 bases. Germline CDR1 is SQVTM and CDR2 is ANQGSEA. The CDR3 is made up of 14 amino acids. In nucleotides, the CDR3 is TGCAGCGTTGAAGGGACTAGCAACACCGGGGAGCTGTTTTTT. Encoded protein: CSVEGTSNTGELFF.

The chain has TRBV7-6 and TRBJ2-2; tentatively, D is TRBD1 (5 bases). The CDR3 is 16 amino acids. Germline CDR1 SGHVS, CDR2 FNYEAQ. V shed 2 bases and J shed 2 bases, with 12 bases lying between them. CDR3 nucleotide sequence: TGTGCCAGCAGCTTAAGGCAGGGCGTCAACACCGGGGAGCTGTTTTTT. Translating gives CASSLRQGVNTGELFF. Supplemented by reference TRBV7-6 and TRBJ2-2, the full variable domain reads GAGVSQSPRYKVTKRGQDVALRCDPISGHVSLYWYRQALGQGPEFLTYFNYEAQQDKSGLPNDRFSAERPEGSISTLTIQRTEQRDSAMYRCASSLRQGVNTGELFFGEGSRLTVL.

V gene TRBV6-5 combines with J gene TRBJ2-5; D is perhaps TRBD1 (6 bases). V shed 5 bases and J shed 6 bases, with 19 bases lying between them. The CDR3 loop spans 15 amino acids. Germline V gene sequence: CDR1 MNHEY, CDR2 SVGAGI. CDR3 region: CASSRNTGNEKTQYF. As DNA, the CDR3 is TGTGCCAGCAGTAGAAATACAGGGAATGAGAAGACCCAGTACTTC.

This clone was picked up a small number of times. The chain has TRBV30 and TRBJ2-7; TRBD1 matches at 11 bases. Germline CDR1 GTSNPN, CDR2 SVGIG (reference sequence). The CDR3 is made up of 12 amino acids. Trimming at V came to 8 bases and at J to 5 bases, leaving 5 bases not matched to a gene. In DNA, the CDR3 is TGTGCCGGGGGACAGGGGGACCACGAGCAGTACTTC. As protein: CAGGQGDHEQYF. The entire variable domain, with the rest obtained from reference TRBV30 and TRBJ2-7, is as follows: SQTIHQWPATLVQPVGSPLSLECTVEGTSNPNLYWYRQAAGRGLQLLFYSVGIGQISSEVPQNLSASRPQDRQFILSSKKLLLSDSGFYLCAGGQGDHEQYFGPGTRLTVT.

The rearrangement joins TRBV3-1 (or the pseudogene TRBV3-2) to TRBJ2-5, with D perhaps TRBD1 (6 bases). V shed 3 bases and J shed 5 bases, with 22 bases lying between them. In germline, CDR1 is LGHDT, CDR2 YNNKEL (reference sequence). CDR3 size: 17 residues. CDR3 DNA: TGTGCCAGCAGCCATGTCACAGGGTATTCGGTTGCGGAGACCCAGTACTTC. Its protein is CASSHVTGYSVAETQYF.

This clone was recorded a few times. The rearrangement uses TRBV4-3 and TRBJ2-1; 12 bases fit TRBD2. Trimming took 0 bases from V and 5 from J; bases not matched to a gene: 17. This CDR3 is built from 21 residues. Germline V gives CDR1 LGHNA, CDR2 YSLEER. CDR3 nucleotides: TGCGCCAGCAGCCAAGAAAGTGGGTCGACTAGCGGGAGTCGGAAAGACAATGAGCAGTTCTTC. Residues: CASSQESGSTSGSRKDNEQFF.

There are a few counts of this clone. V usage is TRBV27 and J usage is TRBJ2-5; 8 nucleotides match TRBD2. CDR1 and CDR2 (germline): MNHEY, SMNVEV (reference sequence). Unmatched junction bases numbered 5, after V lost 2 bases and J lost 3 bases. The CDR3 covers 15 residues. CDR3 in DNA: TGTGCCAGCAGTTTAGTTCTTAGCGGGAAAGAGACCCAGTACTTC. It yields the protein CASSLVLSGKETQYF.

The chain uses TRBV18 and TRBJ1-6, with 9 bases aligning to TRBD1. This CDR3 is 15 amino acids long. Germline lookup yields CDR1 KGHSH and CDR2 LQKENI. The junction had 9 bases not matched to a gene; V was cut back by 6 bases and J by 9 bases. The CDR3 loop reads CASSRTGDRSSPLHF. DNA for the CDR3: TGTGCCAGCTCCCGGACAGGGGACAGGTCTTCACCCCTCCACTTT.

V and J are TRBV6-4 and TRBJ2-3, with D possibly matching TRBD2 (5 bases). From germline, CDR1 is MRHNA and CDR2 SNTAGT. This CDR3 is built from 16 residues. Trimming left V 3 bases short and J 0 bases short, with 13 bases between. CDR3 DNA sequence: TGTGCCAGCAGTGAGGCGACTGGCGGGAGCACAGATACGCAGTATTTT. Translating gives CASSEATGGSTDTQYF.

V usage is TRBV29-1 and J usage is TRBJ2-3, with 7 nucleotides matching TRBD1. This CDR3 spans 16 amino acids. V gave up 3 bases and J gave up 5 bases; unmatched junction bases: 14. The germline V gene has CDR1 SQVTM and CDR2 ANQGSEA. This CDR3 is CSVDPEGFPGGDTQYF. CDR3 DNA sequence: TGCAGCGTTGACCCCGAGGGGTTTCCAGGGGGAGATACGCAGTATTTT.

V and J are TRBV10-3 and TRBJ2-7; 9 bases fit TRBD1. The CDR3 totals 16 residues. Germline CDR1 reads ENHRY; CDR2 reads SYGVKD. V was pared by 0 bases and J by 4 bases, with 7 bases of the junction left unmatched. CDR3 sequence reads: CAISESTGTGSYEQYF. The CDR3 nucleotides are TGTGCCATCAGTGAGTCAACCGGGACAGGGTCTTACGAGCAGTACTTC.

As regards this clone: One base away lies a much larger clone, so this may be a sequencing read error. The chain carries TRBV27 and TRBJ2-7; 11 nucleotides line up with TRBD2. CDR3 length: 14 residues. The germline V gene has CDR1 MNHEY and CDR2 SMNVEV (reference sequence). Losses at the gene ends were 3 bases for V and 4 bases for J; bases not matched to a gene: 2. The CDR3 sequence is CASSFTSGSYEQYF. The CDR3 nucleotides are TGTGCCAGCAGTTTCACTAGCGGGAGTTACGAGCAGTACTTC.

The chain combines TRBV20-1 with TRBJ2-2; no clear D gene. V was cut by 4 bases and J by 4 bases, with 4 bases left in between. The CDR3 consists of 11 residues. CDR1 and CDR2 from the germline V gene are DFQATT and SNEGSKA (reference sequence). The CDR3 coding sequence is TGCAGTGCTACTCGCACCGGGGAGCTGTTTTTT. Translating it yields CSATRTGELFF.

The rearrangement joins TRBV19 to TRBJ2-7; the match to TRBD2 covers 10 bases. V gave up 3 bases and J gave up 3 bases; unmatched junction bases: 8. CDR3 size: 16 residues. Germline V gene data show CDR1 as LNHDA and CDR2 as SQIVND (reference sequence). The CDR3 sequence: CASSIGGTSGIYEQYF. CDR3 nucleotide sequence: TGTGCCAGTAGTATCGGAGGCACTAGCGGGATCTACGAGCAGTACTTC.

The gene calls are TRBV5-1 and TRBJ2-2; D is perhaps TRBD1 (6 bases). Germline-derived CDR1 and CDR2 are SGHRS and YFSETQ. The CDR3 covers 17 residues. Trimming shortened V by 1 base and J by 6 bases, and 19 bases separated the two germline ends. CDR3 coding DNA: TGCGCCAGCAGCTTGAATTTACAGGGCGTAGGCGCCGGGGAGCTGTTTTTT. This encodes CASSLNLQGVGAGELFF.

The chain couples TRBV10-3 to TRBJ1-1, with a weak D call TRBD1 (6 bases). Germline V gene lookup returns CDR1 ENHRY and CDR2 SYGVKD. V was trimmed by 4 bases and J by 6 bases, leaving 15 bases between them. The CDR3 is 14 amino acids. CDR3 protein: CAISGAGVRAEAFF. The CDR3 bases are TGTGCCATCAGTGGGGCAGGGGTGAGGGCTGAAGCTTTCTTT.

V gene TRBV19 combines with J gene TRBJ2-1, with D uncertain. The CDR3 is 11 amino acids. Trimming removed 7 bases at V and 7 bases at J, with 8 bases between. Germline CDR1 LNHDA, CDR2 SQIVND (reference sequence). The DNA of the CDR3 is TGTGCCAGTACCGCGGCGAATGAGCAGTTCTTC. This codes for CASTAANEQFF.

For the CDR3, the DNA is TGTGCCAGCAGCGGGGGACTAGCAAGCGAGCAGTACTTC. It encodes CASSGGLASEQYF. The chain combines TRBV5-4 with TRBJ2-7; 9 bases agree with TRBD2. The germline CDR1 and CDR2 sequences are SGHNT and YYREEE (reference sequence). This CDR3 contains 13 residues. The V gene end was trimmed by 4 bases and the J gene end by 6 bases; junction bases not matched to a gene: 5.

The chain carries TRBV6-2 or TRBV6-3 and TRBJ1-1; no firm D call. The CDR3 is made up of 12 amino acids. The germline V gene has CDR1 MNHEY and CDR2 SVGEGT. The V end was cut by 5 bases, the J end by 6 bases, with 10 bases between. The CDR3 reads CASSLRTAEAFF. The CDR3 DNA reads TGTGCCAGCAGTCTCCGGACTGCTGAAGCTTTCTTT.

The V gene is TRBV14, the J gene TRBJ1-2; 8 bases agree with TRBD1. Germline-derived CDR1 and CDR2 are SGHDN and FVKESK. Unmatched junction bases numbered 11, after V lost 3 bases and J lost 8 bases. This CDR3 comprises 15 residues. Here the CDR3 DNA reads TGTGCCAGCAGCCAGCACGGAGGGACAGGTGTCGGCTACACCTTC. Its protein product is CASSQHGGTGVGYTF.

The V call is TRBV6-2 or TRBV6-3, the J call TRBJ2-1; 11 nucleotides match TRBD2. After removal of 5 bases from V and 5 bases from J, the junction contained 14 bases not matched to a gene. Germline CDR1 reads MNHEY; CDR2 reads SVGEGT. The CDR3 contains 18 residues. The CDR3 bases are TGTGCCAGCAGTACGGGGGCCTTAGCGGGAGGGCCCGACAATGAGCAGTTCTTC. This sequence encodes CASSTGALAGGPDNEQFF.

The CDR3 DNA is TGTGCCAGCAGTTACTCGACTAGCGGGAGGGACAATGAGCAGTTCTTC. Protein: CASSYSTSGRDNEQFF. The rearrangement uses TRBV6-2 or TRBV6-3 and TRBJ2-1, with 14 bases lining up with TRBD2. CDR3 length equals 16 residues. Germline V CDR1 and CDR2: MNHEY, SVGEGT. Trimming cost V 0 bases and J 5 bases; bases outside gene matches: 0.